The next 14 T cell receptor beta chains were all read from a single sample in a study of T-cell memory formation after mild COVID-19 (dated by TCRdb to the early 2020s). Library construction relied on 5' RACE. This sample was sequenced with an Illumina NovaSeq 6000. Starting from the raw public reads, TCRdb applied fastp trimming at Q25, assembled clones with MiXCR and retained in-frame beta chains. CDR3 protein sequences are deduplicated, and each keeps its most common genes and DNA. Recorded for this sample are 400,000 or so distinct CDR3 sequences; 20% to 25% of them occurred a single time. Clones ranked in the top ten supply under 15% of the sample. Sequenced input: PBMCs or a T cell subset sorted from them (not recorded which). The receptors come from an adult woman who had mild COVID-19 (a few samples of this study predate the infection). The sample titles of this study are shuffled in the database, so cell type and time point are left out; the donor was told from shared clones.

The gene calls are TRBV12-3 or TRBV12-4 and TRBJ2-3; 7 bases match TRBD2. Trimming took 5 bases from V and 2 from J; bases not matched to a gene: 7. This CDR3 region has 15 residues. The DNA for the CDR3 is TGTGCCAGCAGTCCCGGGACTACAAACACAGATACGCAGTATTTT. This encodes CASSPGTTNTDTQYF.

This clonotype was observed a few times. The chain links TRBV7-9 to TRBJ2-5, with 14 bases that match TRBD2. The ends lost 3 bases at V and 5 bases at J; junction bases unmatched: 8. Per the germline V gene, CDR1 is SEHNR and CDR2 is FQNEAQ (reference sequence). The CDR3 is 17 residues long. The CDR3 region is CASSLKGLAGDQETQYF. CDR3 sequence (DNA): TGTGCCAGCAGCTTGAAGGGACTAGCGGGAGATCAGGAGACCCAGTACTTC.

The chain links TRBV6-2 or TRBV6-3 to TRBJ2-3, with 10 positions matching TRBD2. Germline V gene data show CDR1 as MNHEY and CDR2 as SVGEGT. V trimming: 4 bases; J trimming: 2 bases; junction bases outside the gene matches: 6. CDR3 length equals 16 residues. The CDR3 nucleotides read TGTGCCAGCAGTTCCTATCTAGCGGGGGTCACAGATACGCAGTATTTT. Amino acids: CASSSYLAGVTDTQYF.

This clonotype occurred a few times. This chain links TRBV6-6 with TRBJ2-3; 8 nucleotides line up with TRBD1. The germline V gene has CDR1 MNHNY and CDR2 SVGAGI (reference sequence). This CDR3 has 18 amino acids. The junction had 12 bases not matched to a gene; V was cut back by 2 bases and J by 2 bases. The CDR3 sequence is CASSYLVFPRGHTDTQYF. The DNA for the CDR3 is TGTGCCAGCAGTTACCTCGTCTTTCCCAGGGGGCACACAGATACGCAGTATTTT.

This clonotype was seen only a few times. The V call is TRBV12-3 or TRBV12-4, the J call TRBJ2-2; D is perhaps TRBD2 (6 bases). This CDR3 comprises 15 residues. Trimming removed 3 bases from V and 3 bases from J, with 11 bases in between. The CDR3 DNA reads TGTGCCAGCAGTTTGGGGGGATCAGACACCGGGGAGCTGTTTTTT. It encodes CASSLGGSDTGELFF.

V and J are TRBV18 and TRBJ2-7, with D perhaps being TRBD1 or TRBD2 (5 bases each). This CDR3 region has 12 residues. The V gene lost 2 bases and the J gene lost 6 bases, with 8 bases spanning the gap. The V gene's germline CDR1 is KGHSH and CDR2 LQKENI. Written as DNA, the CDR3 is TGTGCCAGCTCACCAGACAGCGGCGAGCAGTACTTC. It codes for CASSPDSGEQYF. The full variable domain, in which reference TRBV18 and TRBJ2-7 provide the parts outside the CDR3, is NAGVMQNPRHLVRRRGQEARLRCSPMKGHSHVYWYRQLPEEGLKFMVYLQKENIIDESGMPKERFSAEFPKEGPSILRIQQVVRGDSAAYFCASSPDSGEQYFGPGTRLTVT.

V is TRBV6-1 and J is TRBJ2-7, with 7 bases that match TRBD1. The CDR3 length is 16 residues. J gave up 0 bases and V 7 bases, and 12 bases lay outside the gene matches. Germline V CDR1 and CDR2: MNHNS, SASEGT. The CDR3 region is CASTRRPGQSSYEQYF. The DNA of the CDR3 is TGTGCCAGCACCCGCCGTCCGGGACAGAGCTCCTACGAGCAGTACTTC.

This chain uses TRBV24-1 with TRBJ2-3, with D possibly matching TRBD2 (6 bases). Germline CDR1 reads KGHDR; CDR2 reads SFDVKD. The CDR3 runs 14 residues. V was cut by 2 bases and J by 6 bases, with 11 bases left in between. CDR3 loop: CATSDYPLADTQYF. The CDR3, as DNA: TGTGCCACCAGTGATTACCCGCTAGCGGATACGCAGTATTTT.

The V and J genes are TRBV5-4 and TRBJ1-6; 9 bases map to TRBD1. Unmatched junction bases numbered 3, after V lost 4 bases and J lost 7 bases. Germline assignment: CDR1 SGHNT and CDR2 YYREEE (reference sequence). The CDR3 sequence is 14 residues long. The CDR3 loop reads CASSQDRGNSPLHF. The DNA for the CDR3 is TGTGCCAGCAGCCAGGACAGGGGCAATTCACCCCTCCACTTT.

This clonotype was counted between two and nine times. The chain has TRBV6-2 or TRBV6-3 and TRBJ1-1, with 7 nucleotides matching TRBD1. J was trimmed by 5 bases and V by 2 bases; bases with no gene match: 14. Germline lookup yields CDR1 MNHEY and CDR2 SVGEGT. The CDR3 loop spans 17 amino acids. The CDR3 sequence: CASSYQTGRRAETEAFF. CDR3 sequence (DNA): TGTGCCAGCAGTTACCAGACAGGGAGAAGGGCGGAGACTGAAGCTTTCTTT.

This clonotype came up many times. The chain recombines TRBV6-5 with TRBJ2-7, with 13 bases identical to TRBD2. Germline V gives CDR1 MNHEY, CDR2 SVGAGI. V lost 5 bases and J lost 2; bases outside the gene matches: 6. The length of the CDR3 is 16 residues. The CDR3 nucleotides are TGTGCCAGCAGTCTCGGACTAGCGGGAGACCCCTACGAGCAGTACTTC. Its protein is CASSLGLAGDPYEQYF.

The chain joins TRBV20-1 to TRBJ1-6; a weak D match, TRBD1 (6 bases). The germline gives CDR1 DFQATT, CDR2 SNEGSKA (reference sequence). V was cut by 3 bases and J by 6 bases, with 15 bases left in between. This CDR3 contains 15 residues. CDR3 DNA sequence: TGCAGTGCTAGGGACAGCCTTCTTTCTAATTCACCCCTCCACTTT. Translation gives CSARDSLLSNSPLHF.

The chain uses TRBV6-1 and TRBJ2-3, with a tentative D call TRBD2 (6 bases). V gave up 2 bases and J gave up 0 bases, with 12 bases separating them. CDR3 length equals 16 residues. The germline V gene encodes CDR1 MNHNS and CDR2 SASEGT. The CDR3 sequence: CASSEWKSGSTDTQYF. DNA for the CDR3: TGTGCCAGCAGTGAATGGAAAAGCGGGAGCACAGATACGCAGTATTTT.

The chain couples TRBV29-1 to TRBJ2-2; D might be TRBD2 (6 bases). Trimming pared 1 base from V and 4 bases from J, leaving 7 bases between. This CDR3 region has 13 residues. CDR1 is SQVTM, CDR2 ANQGSEA, per germline. CDR3 sequence reads: CSVEVGGTGELFF. CDR3 DNA sequence: TGCAGCGTTGAAGTGGGGGGCACCGGGGAGCTGTTTTTT.